This TCR beta chain was sequenced in a study of T cell repertoires in aging, cancer and after chemotherapy. As for the study in general: Clear clonal overlap appeared across healthy donor samples taken over several months to years. Findings and limits, study-wide: Untreated cancer patients had significantly lower blood TCR diversity than age-matched healthy donors. No conclusions about immunological memory after chemotherapy can be drawn from the repertoire data.

CDR3 length: 17 residues. V was pared by 5 bases and J by 2 bases, with 18 bases between. In this sample, this clonotype turned up a few times. What it binds is not known. The template was genomic DNA from peripheral blood, not RNA. Multiplex touch-down PCR with TRB-A/B primers amplified rearranged V-D-J TRB sequences. One entry per CDR3 protein results from TCRdb running MiXCR on the multiplex PCR reads. The repertoire consists of approximately 9,700 distinct CDR3 sequences, with around 33% occurring once and the leading ten covering approximately 2.8%. V gene TRBV12-3 or TRBV12-4 combines with J gene TRBJ2-2; D might be TRBD2 (6 bases). The TCR originated in a human donor in good health. The source material was blood. The CDR3 reads CASSKSWDFSNTGELFF. CDR3 DNA: TGTGCCAGCAGTAAAAGTTGGGACTTCTCTAACACCGGGGAGCTGTTTTTT.